This TCR beta chain was sequenced during a study of blood T cell repertoires in COVID-19. Study at large: Samples came from the United States, Italy and Spain, spanning acute and convalescent COVID-19.

Original data processing: Amplification of reference gene primers was used by the study to estimate nucleated cell counts. TCRdb's table, derived via immunoSEQ multiplex PCR, lists solely in-frame clones and lacks some. V, J and clone size are taken as reported in that table, and D and trimming were inferred from the DNA itself. The table has hundreds of thousands of clones, around 90% seen once. CDR1 is SGHRS and CDR2 is YFSETQ in the germline V gene. The CDR3 consists of 14 residues. V lost 4 bases and J lost 4; bases outside the gene matches: 5. V gene TRBV5-1 combines with J gene TRBJ2-3, with 8 bases aligning to TRBD2. The specimen was peripheral blood. This clonotype was obtained from a man in his sixties who had recovered from COVID-19. DNA of the CDR3: TGCGCCAGCAGCCTCCGGGGGGGCCCAGATACGCAGTATTTT. This sequence encodes CASSLRGGPDTQYF.